This TCR beta chain was obtained from a study of blood T cell repertoires in COVID-19. Study context: Some COVID-19 samples were acute and others convalescent; all came from the United States, Italy and Spain. PBMCs, B-cell-depleted T cells, or T cells were the source of the cDNA or gDNA that made up the material.

As originally analysed: Reference gene primer amplification gave nucleated cell count estimates. Libraries were prepared by immunoSEQ multiplex PCR; TCRdb keeps only in-frame clonotypes and omits some of them. That table gives V, J and clone size, and the DNA gave D and trimming. The sample consists of under 130,000 clones, over 85% of them appearing once. The clonotype was recovered from a woman older than 75 in a cohort sampled during active COVID-19. Sequenced: peripheral blood.

CDR3 nucleotides: TGTGCCTGGAGCAACGGGACACCCAATTCACCCCTCCACTTT. It specifies CAWSNGTPNSPLHF. The chain carries TRBV30 and TRBJ1-6; D perhaps matches TRBD1 (6 bases). From germline, CDR1 is GTSNPN and CDR2 SVGIG (reference sequence). V was shortened by 3 bases and J by 7 bases, with 13 bases between the two germline ends. The length of the CDR3 is 14 residues. Filled out from reference TRBV30 and TRBJ1-6, the complete variable domain reads SQTIHQWPATLVQPVGSPLSLECTVEGTSNPNLYWYRQAAGRGLQLLFYSVGIGQISSEVPQNLSASRPQDRQFILSSKKLLLSDSGFYLCAWSNGTPNSPLHFGNGTRLTVT.